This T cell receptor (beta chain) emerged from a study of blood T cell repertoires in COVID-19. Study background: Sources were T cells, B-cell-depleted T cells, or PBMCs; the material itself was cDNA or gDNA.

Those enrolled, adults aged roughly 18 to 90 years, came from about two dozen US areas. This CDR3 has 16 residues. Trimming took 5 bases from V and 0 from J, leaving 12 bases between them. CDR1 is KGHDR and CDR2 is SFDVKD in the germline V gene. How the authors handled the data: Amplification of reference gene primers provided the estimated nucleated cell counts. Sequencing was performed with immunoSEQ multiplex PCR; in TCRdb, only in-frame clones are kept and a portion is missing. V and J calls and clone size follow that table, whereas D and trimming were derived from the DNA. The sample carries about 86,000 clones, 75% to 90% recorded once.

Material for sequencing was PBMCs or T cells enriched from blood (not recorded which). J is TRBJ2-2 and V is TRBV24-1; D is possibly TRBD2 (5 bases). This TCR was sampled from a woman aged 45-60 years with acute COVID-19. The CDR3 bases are TGTGCCACCAGTGCCCCTACCGGGGCGAACACCGGGGAGCTGTTTTTT. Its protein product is CATSAPTGANTGELFF.